This TCR beta chain was recovered during a study of cytomegalovirus exposure and HLA in healthy donors. Broader study findings: Later on, a genetic analysis was performed. It linked a missense variant in DCLRE1C with V- and J-gene trimming of TCR beta. Clonal expansion was found to be greater in HLA-associated TCR beta chains than in equally common others in a later analysis.

PCR was performed using 60 Vbeta and 13 Jbeta primers. Sequencing was performed with immunoSEQ multiplex PCR; in TCRdb, only in-frame clones are kept and a portion is missing. Of around 130,000 clones listed, around 72% are singletons. Germline trimming cut 3 bases from V and 10 bases from J; bases unmatched to any gene: 8. The CDR3 is 14 residues long. CDR1 SGHDN and CDR2 FVKESK come from the germline V gene. A word on this clone: Its antigen remains unknown.

The sequencing input was PBMCs. The clonotype comes from a woman in her thirties or forties in good health and CMV-seronegative. The rearrangement uses TRBV14 and TRBJ1-1; 10 nucleotides agree with TRBD1. The CDR3 sequence is CASSQAGTGVGAFF. The CDR3 region has the DNA TGTGCCAGCAGCCAGGCCGGGACAGGGGTCGGAGCTTTCTTT.